This passage covers 10 T cell receptor beta chains from one sample sequenced in a study of identical twins. TCRdb analysed the 5' RACE reads with MiXCR anew, one entry per CDR3 protein. Of hundreds of thousands of distinct CDR3 sequences in the sample, about 24% were seen once. These sequences were also reported in another study, on T cells expressing NK-cell markers.

The sample comprised CD4+ T cells sorted from blood. Receptors were obtained from a young woman in good health.

The chain uses TRBV5-1 and TRBJ2-1; 10 bases are shared with TRBD2. With 1 base clipped from V and 4 bases from J, the junction kept 5 bases outside the gene matches. Looked up from germline, CDR1 is SGHRS and CDR2 is YFSETQ. CDR3 size: 16 residues. DNA for the CDR3: TGCGCCAGCAGCTTGTTGGTAGCGGGAGGTTACAATGAGCAGTTCTTC. It is translated as CASSLLVAGGYNEQFF.

The chain is built from TRBV20-1 and TRBJ2-1, with D unresolved. The CDR3 has 15 residues. CDR1 DFQATT and CDR2 SNEGSKA come from the germline V gene (reference sequence). V was trimmed by 0 bases and J by 5 bases, leaving 14 bases between them. The CDR3 here is CSAREATYLHNEQFF. The CDR3 nucleotides read TGCAGTGCTAGAGAGGCTACCTACCTTCACAATGAGCAGTTCTTC.

The rearrangement links TRBV20-1 to TRBJ2-1; D not certain. V was clipped by 0 bases and J by 10 bases, with 10 bases between them. Germline-derived CDR1 and CDR2 are DFQATT and SNEGSKA (reference sequence). CDR3 length: 12 residues. CDR3 in DNA: TGCAGTGCTAGAGAATCCTTCCGGGAGCAGTTCTTC. Protein: CSARESFREQFF.

In this sample, this clonotype turned up a few times. V usage is TRBV7-8 and J usage is TRBJ1-2, with 7 bases matching TRBD1. The CDR3 has 15 amino acids. Germline loops: CDR1 SGHVS, CDR2 FQNEAQ. V lost 3 bases, J lost 3 bases, and 7 bases stayed unmatched. As DNA, the CDR3 is TGTGCCAGCAGCTTTAGACGCAGGGGGTACTATGGCTACACCTTC. Translated: CASSFRRRGYYGYTF. The full variable domain, in which reference TRBV7-8 and TRBJ1-2 provide the parts outside the CDR3, is GAGVSQSPRYKVAKRGQDVALRCDPISGHVSLFWYQQALGQGPEFLTYFQNEAQLDKSGLPSDRFFAERPEGSVSTLKIQRTQQEDSAVYLCASSFRRRGYYGYTFGSGTRLTVV.

V usage is TRBV12-3 or TRBV12-4 and J usage is TRBJ2-7; tentatively, D is TRBD1 (6 bases). V was trimmed by 5 bases and J by 2 bases, leaving 28 bases between them. This CDR3 is built from 19 residues. CDR3: CASSPDRWLLGTLTYEQYF. The CDR3, as DNA: TGTGCCAGCAGTCCCGACAGGTGGTTATTGGGGACGCTAACCTACGAGCAGTACTTC.

The chain's CDR3 is CAIRPSGGPGEQYF. CDR3 DNA sequence: TGTGCCATCAGGCCTAGCGGGGGGCCAGGCGAGCAGTACTTC. V and J are TRBV10-3 and TRBJ2-7; 11 bases align to TRBD2. V lost 6 bases and J lost 6; bases outside the gene matches: 7. The CDR3 is made up of 14 amino acids. The germline gives CDR1 ENHRY, CDR2 SYGVKD.

The chain links TRBV15 to TRBJ1-4; D is unclear. Trimming took 3 bases from V and 3 from J, leaving 11 bases between them. Germline V gene data show CDR1 as LNHNV and CDR2 as YYDKDF (reference sequence). CDR3 length: 15 residues. The CDR3 nucleotides are TGTGCCACCAGCAGGTCCACGACGGCTAATGAAAAACTGTTTTTT. Amino acids: CATSRSTTANEKLFF.

This chain connects TRBV5-5 to TRBJ2-3; no clear D. From germline, CDR1 is SGHKS and CDR2 YYEKEE (reference sequence). The V end was cut by 1 base, the J end by 4 bases, with 4 bases between. CDR3 length: 12 residues. The CDR3 region is CASSLFSDTQYF. The CDR3 nucleotides are TGTGCCAGCAGCTTGTTCTCAGATACGCAGTATTTT.

V gene TRBV28 combines with J gene TRBJ1-2, with D possibly TRBD1 on 6 matching bases. CDR3 length: 13 residues. V lost 6 bases and J 4 bases, leaving 12 bases between the germline ends. The germline CDR1 and CDR2 sequences are MDHEN and SYDVKM. CDR3 coding DNA: TGTGCCAGCAGACGGACAGACCTCTATGGCTACACCTTC. Translated, it gives CASRRTDLYGYTF.

This clonotype was seen only a few times. The rearrangement uses TRBV11-3 and TRBJ2-3; TRBD2 is a possible D gene (6 bases). From germline, CDR1 is SGHNT and CDR2 YENEEA. Trimming left V 5 bases short and J 0 bases short, with 9 bases between. CDR3 length equals 14 residues. Here the CDR3 reads CASSISGSTDTQYF. For the CDR3, the DNA is TGTGCCAGCAGCATTAGCGGTAGCACAGATACGCAGTATTTT.